The clone carrying this T cell receptor beta chain was recorded a few times. Its antigen is currently unknown. The cDNA had a unique molecular identifier and a template-switch universal primer site. Via MiXCR, TCRdb re-called the 5' RACE reads, giving one row per CDR3 protein. The sample lists 1.5 million or so distinct CDR3 sequences, about 32% occurring once. These data are taken from a study of identical twins. The study, taken as a whole, reports: Researchers reported excess low generation probability among twin-shared out-of-frame alpha sequences. With beta out-of-frame sequences, excess sharing by twins was weaker.

The junction had 6 bases not matched to a gene; V was cut back by 5 bases and J by 4 bases. From germline, CDR1 is SNHLY and CDR2 FYNNEI. The CDR3 length is 14 residues. This clonotype was sampled from a newborn girl in good health. This chain uses TRBV2 with TRBJ1-2; 8 positions match TRBD1. The sample taken for sequencing was cord blood. Here the CDR3 reads CASSTWTGIYGYTF. CDR3 nucleotides: TGTGCCAGCAGTACCTGGACAGGGATCTATGGCTACACCTTC.